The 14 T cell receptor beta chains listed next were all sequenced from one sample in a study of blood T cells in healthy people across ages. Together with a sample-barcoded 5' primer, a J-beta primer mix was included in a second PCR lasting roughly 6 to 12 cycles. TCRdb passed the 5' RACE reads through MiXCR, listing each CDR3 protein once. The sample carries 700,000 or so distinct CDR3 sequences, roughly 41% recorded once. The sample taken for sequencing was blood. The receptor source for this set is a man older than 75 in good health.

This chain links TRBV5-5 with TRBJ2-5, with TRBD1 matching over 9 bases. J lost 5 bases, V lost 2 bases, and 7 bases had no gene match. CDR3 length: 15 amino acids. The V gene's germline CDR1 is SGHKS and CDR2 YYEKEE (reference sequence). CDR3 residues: CASSFLLTGGETQYF. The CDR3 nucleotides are TGTGCCAGCAGCTTCCTATTAACAGGGGGCGAGACCCAGTACTTC.

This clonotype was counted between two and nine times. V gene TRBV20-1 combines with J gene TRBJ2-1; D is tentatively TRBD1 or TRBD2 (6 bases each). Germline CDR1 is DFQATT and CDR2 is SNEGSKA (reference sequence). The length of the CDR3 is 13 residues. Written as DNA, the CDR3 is TGCAGCTACGGGGGCAGGGAAACCAATGAGCAGTTCTTC. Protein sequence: CSYGGRETNEQFF.

The CDR3 region has the DNA TGTGCCAGCAGTGCCGGGACAGGGAGTCAATCACCCCTCCACTTT. As protein: CASSAGTGSQSPLHF. The chain carries TRBV28 and TRBJ1-6, with 9 bases identical to TRBD1. CDR1 is MDHEN and CDR2 is SYDVKM in the germline V gene. The CDR3 has 15 amino acids. Unmatched junction bases numbered 9, after V lost 5 bases and J lost 10 bases.

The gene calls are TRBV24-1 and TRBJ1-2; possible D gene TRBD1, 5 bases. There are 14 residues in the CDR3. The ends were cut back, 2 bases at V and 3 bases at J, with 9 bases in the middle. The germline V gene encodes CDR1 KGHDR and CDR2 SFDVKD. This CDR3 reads CATSDSGLDYGYTF. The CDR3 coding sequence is TGTGCCACCAGTGATTCAGGGTTGGACTATGGCTACACCTTC.

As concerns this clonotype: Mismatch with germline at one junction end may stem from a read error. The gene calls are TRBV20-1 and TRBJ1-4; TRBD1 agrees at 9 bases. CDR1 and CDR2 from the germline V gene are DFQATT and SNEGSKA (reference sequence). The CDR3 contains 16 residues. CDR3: CGAGKTGTGISEKLFF. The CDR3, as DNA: TGCGGTGCTGGAAAAACCGGGACAGGGATCAGTGAAAAACTGTTTTTT.

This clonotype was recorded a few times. This CDR3 is CASSQKNNEQFF. The CDR3 bases are TGTGCCAGCAGCCAAAAAAACAATGAGCAGTTCTTC. The chain uses TRBV6-2 or TRBV6-3 and TRBJ2-1, with no clear D. V shed 6 bases and J shed 5 bases, with 8 bases lying between them. CDR1 MNHEY and CDR2 SVGEGT come from the germline V gene. The CDR3 totals 12 residues.

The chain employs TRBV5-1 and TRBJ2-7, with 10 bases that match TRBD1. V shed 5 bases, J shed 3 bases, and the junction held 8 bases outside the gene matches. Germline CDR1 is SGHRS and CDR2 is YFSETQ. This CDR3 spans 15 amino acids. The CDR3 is CASSPDRGLIYEQYF. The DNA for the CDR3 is TGCGCCAGCAGTCCCGACAGGGGGCTTATCTACGAGCAGTACTTC.

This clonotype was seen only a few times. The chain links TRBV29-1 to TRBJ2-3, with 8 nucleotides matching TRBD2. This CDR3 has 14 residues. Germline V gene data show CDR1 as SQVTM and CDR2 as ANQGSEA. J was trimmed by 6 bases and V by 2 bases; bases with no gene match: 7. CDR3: CSVESREARDTQYF. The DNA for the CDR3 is TGCAGCGTTGAATCGCGGGAGGCCAGGGATACGCAGTATTTT.

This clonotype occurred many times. The CDR3 DNA sequence: TGTGCCAGCAGTCCAAACCTGGGAGCTACAGATACGCAGTATTTT. Translation gives CASSPNLGATDTQYF. The V and J genes are TRBV12-3 or TRBV12-4 and TRBJ2-3; D perhaps matches TRBD2 (5 bases). The CDR3 is made up of 15 amino acids. The germline V and J ends were trimmed by 5 bases and 3 bases, with 15 bases remaining between them.

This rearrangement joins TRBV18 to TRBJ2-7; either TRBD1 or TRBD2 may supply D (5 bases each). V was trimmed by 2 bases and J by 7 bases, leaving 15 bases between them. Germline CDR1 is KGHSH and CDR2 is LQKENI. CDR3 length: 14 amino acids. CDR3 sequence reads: CASSPSAAREEQYF. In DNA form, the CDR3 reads TGTGCCAGCTCACCATCAGCGGCCAGGGAGGAGCAGTACTTC.

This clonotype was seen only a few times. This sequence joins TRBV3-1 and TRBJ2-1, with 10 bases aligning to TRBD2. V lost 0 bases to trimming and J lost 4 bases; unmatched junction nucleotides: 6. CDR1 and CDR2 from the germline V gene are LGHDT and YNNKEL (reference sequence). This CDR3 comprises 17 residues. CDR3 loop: CASSQDSRTSGYNEQFF. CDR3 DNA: TGTGCCAGCAGCCAAGATTCAAGGACTAGCGGTTACAATGAGCAGTTCTTC.

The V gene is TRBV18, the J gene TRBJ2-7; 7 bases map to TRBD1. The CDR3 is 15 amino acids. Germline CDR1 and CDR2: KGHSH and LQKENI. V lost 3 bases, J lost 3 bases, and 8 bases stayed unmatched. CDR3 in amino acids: CASSPGQSVHYEQYF. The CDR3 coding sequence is TGTGCCAGCTCACCGGGACAGTCCGTTCACTACGAGCAGTACTTC.

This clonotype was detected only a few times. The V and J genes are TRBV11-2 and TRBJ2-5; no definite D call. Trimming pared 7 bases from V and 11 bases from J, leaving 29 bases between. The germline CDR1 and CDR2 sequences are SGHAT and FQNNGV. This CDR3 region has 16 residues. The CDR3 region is CASTPNPGEPYNEQYF. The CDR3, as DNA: TGTGCCAGCACCCCAAATCCCGGAGAGCCCTACAATGAGCAGTACTTC.

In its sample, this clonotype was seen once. Here the CDR3 reads CASMKAGVVGETQYF. The CDR3 region has the DNA TGTGCCAGCATGAAAGCGGGAGTAGTGGGAGAGACCCAGTACTTC. This chain uses TRBV6-5 with TRBJ2-5; 8 bases agree with TRBD2. The CDR3 sequence is 15 residues long. Unmatched junction bases numbered 11, after V lost 7 bases and J lost 4 bases. CDR1 and CDR2 (germline): MNHEY, SVGAGI.